This TCR beta chain was profiled in a study of early T cells in non-severe SARS-CoV-2 infection. Whole-study findings and limits: VDJdb-based annotation leaned toward anti-spike CD8 responses and missed private and CD4 specificities.

Trimming took 5 bases from V and 0 from J, leaving 14 bases between them. Germline V gene data show CDR1 as SEHNR and CDR2 as FQNEAQ (reference sequence). CDR3 size: 15 residues. This clonotype was seen many times. Its antigen is still unknown. Individual cDNA molecules carried attached unique molecular identifiers. One entry per CDR3 protein, called by TCRdb with MiXCR from the 5' RACE reads. The data show about 84,000 distinct CDR3 sequences, about an eighth seen once. Sequencing input: whole blood. The chain uses TRBV7-9 and TRBJ2-7, with D perhaps assigned TRBD1 or TRBD2 (5 bases each). This sequence was found in an adult who was a healthcare worker with PCR-confirmed SARS-CoV-2 infection or an uninfected control (not recorded which). CDR3: CASSPRWGSSYEQYF. Here the CDR3 DNA reads TGTGCCAGCAGCCCTCGTTGGGGGAGCTCCTACGAGCAGTACTTC.